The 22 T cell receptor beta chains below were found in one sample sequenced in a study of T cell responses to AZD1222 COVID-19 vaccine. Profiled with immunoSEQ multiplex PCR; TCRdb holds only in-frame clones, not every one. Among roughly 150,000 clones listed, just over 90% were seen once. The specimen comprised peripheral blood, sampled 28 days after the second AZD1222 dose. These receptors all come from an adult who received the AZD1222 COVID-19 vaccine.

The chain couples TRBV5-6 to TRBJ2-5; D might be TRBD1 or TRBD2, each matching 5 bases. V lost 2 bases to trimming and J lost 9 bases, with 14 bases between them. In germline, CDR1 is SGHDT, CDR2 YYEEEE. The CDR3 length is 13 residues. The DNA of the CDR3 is TGTGCCAGCAGCTTAGGGGACCATGGGGCCCAGTACTTC. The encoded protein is CASSLGDHGAQYF.

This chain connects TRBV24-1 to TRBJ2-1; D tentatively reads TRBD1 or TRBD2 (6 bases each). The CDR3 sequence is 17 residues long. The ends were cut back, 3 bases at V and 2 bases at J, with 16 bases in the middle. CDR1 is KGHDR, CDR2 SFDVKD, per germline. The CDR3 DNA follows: TGTGCCACCAGTGATGCTCGATCGGGGGCAGCCTACAATGAGCAGTTCTTC. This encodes CATSDARSGAAYNEQFF.

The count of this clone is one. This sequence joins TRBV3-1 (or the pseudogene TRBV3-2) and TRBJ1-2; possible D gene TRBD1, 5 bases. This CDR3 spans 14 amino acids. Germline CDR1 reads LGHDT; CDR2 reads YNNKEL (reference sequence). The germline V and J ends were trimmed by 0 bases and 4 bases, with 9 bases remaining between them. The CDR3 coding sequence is TGTGCCAGCAGCCAAGATCGACAGAGCTATGGCTACACCTTC. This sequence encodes CASSQDRQSYGYTF.

CDR3 DNA: TGTGCCAGCAGTAAGACGGTACCCTACAATGAGCAGTTCTTC. It specifies CASSKTVPYNEQFF. V is TRBV27 and J is TRBJ2-1, with unresolved D. V shed 5 bases and J shed 2 bases, with 10 bases lying between them. This CDR3 has 14 residues. Germline V gene data show CDR1 as MNHEY and CDR2 as SMNVEV (reference sequence).

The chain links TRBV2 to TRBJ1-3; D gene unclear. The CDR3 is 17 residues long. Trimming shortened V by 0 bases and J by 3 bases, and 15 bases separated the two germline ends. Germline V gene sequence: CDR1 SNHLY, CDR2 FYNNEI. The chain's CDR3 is CASSEATYSLSGNTIYF. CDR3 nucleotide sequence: TGTGCCAGCAGTGAAGCGACATACAGCTTGAGTGGAAACACCATATATTTT.

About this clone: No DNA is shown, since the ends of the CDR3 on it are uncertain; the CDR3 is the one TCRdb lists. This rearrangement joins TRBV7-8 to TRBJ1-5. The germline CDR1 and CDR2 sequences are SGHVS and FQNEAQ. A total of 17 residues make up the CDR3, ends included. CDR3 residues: CASSSSIRDGGNQPQHF.

The CDR3 bases are TGCAGCGTTGAAGGGTACCTGGGGCAGTCCTATGGCTACACCTTC. As protein: CSVEGYLGQSYGYTF. The rearrangement joins TRBV29-1 to TRBJ1-2; D perhaps matches TRBD1 (5 bases). Germline V lookup: CDR1 SQVTM, CDR2 ANQGSEA. This CDR3 spans 15 amino acids. Trimming stripped 1 base from V and 4 bases from J, with 16 bases between.

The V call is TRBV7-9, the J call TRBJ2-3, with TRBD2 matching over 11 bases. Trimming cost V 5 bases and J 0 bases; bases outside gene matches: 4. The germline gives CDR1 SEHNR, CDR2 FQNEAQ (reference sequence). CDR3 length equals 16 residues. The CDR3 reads CASSPRLAGSTDTQYF. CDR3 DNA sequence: TGTGCCAGCAGCCCACGACTAGCGGGGAGCACAGATACGCAGTATTTT.

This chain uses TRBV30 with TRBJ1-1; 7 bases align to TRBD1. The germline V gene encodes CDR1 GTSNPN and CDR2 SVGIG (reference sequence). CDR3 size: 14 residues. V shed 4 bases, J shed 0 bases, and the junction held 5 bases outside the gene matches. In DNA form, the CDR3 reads TGTGCCTGGACCCTCGGACAGGTGAACACTGAAGCTTTCTTT. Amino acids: CAWTLGQVNTEAFF. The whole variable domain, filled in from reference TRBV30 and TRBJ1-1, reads SQTIHQWPATLVQPVGSPLSLECTVEGTSNPNLYWYRQAAGRGLQLLFYSVGIGQISSEVPQNLSASRPQDRQFILSSKKLLLSDSGFYLCAWTLGQVNTEAFFGQGTRLTVV.

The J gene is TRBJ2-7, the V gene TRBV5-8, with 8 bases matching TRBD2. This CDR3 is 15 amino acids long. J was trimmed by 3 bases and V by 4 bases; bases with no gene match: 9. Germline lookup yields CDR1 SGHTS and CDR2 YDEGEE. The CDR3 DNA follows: TGTGCCAGCAGCCACAGCGGGGGATACCTCTACGAGCAGTACTTC. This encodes CASSHSGGYLYEQYF.

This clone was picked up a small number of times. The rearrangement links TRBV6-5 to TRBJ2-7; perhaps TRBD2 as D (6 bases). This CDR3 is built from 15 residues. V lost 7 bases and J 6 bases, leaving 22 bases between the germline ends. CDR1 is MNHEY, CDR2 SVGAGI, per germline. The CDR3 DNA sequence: TGTGCCAGCACCTCAGGAGGGTTCAGCTGGGGCGAGCAGTACTTC. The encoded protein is CASTSGGFSWGEQYF.

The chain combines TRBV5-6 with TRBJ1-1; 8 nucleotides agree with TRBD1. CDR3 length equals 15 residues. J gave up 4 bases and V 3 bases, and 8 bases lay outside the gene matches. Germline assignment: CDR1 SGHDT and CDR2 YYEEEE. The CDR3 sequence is CASSWAQGAPTEAFF. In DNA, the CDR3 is TGTGCCAGCAGCTGGGCTCAGGGGGCCCCCACTGAAGCTTTCTTT.

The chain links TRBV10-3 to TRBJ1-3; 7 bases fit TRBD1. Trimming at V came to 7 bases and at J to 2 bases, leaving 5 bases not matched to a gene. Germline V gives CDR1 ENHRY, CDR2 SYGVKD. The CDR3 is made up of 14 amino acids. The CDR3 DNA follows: TGTGCCATCATCGATCAGGGGGCTGGAAACACCATATATTTT. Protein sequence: CAIIDQGAGNTIYF.

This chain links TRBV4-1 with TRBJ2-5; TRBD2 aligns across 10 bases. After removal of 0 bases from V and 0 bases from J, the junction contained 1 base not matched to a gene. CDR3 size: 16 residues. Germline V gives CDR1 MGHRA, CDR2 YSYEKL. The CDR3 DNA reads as TGCGCCAGCAGCCAAGAAGCGGGGGGGTACCAAGAGACCCAGTACTTC. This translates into CASSQEAGGYQETQYF.

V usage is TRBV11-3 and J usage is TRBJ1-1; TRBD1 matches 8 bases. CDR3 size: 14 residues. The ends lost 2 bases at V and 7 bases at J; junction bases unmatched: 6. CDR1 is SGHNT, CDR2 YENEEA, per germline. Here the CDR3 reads CASSLRQGQGEAFF. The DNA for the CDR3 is TGTGCCAGCAGCTTACGACAGGGGCAGGGTGAAGCTTTCTTT.

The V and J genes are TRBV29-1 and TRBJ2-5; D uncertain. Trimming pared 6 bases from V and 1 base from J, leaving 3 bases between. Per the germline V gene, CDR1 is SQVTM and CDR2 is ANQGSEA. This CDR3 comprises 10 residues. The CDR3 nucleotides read TGCAGCGTATTCCAAGAGACCCAGTACTTC. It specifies CSVFQETQYF.

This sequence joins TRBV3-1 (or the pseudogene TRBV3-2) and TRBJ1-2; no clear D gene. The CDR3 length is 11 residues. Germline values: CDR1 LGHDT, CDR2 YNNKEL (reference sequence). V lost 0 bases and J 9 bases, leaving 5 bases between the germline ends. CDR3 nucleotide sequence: TGTGCCAGCAGCCAAGAGCTGAGCTACACCTTC. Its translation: CASSQELSYTF.

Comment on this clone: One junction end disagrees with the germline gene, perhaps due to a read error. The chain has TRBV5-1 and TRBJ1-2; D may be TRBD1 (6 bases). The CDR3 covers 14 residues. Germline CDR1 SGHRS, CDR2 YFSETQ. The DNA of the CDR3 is TGCGCCAGCAGCTTGGCCAGGGGCGCAGATGGTTACACCTTC. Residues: CASSLARGADGYTF.

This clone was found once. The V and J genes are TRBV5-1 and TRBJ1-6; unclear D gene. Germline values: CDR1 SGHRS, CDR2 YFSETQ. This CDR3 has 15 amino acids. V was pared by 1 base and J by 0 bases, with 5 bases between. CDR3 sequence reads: CASSLRSSYNSPLHF. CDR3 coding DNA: TGCGCCAGCAGCTTGCGCAGCTCCTATAATTCACCCCTCCACTTT. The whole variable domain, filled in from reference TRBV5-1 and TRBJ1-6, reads KAGVTQTPRYLIKTRGQQVTLSCSPISGHRSVSWYQQTPGQGLQFLFEYFSETQRNKGNFPGRFSGRQFSNSRSEMNVSTLELGDSALYLCASSLRSSYNSPLHFGNGTRLTVT.

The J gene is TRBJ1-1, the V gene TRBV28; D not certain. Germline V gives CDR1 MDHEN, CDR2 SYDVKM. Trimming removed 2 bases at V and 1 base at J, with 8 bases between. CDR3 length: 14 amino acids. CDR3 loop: CASSLILANTEAFF. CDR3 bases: TGTGCCAGCAGTTTAATTTTAGCGAACACTGAAGCTTTCTTT.

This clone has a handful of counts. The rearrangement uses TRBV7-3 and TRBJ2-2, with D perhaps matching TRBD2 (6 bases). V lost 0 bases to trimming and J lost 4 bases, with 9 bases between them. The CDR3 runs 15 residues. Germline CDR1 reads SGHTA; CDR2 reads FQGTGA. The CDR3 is CASSLTIGSTGELFF. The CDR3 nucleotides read TGTGCCAGCAGCTTAACAATCGGGAGCACCGGGGAGCTGTTTTTT.

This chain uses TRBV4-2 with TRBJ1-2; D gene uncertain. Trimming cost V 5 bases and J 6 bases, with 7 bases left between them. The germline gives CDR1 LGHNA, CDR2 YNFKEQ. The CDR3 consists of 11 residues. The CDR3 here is CASSVFDGYTF. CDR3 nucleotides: TGTGCCAGCAGCGTTTTCGATGGCTACACCTTC.